The clone carrying this T cell receptor (beta chain) has a handful of counts. Its target is not known. These data are taken from a study of cytomegalovirus exposure and HLA in healthy donors. Whole-study findings and limits: Association of a missense DCLRE1C variant with TCR beta V- and J-gene trimming was reported in a later analysis.

Germline V CDR1 and CDR2: SGHRS, YFSETQ. The V and J ends lost 2 bases and 2 bases respectively, with 10 bases between them. The CDR3 runs to 15 residues. 60 Vbeta and 13 Jbeta primers were used in PCR. Measured with immunoSEQ multiplex PCR; TCRdb has only the in-frame clones, and not every one. This table has around 130,000 clones, around 83% appearing once. This TCR was sampled from a woman aged 25-40 years in good health and CMV-seropositive. The sample comprised PBMCs. The chain uses TRBV5-1 and TRBJ2-2; D possibly corresponds to TRBD1 (6 bases). CDR3 residues: CASSLQGSNTGELFF. CDR3 bases: TGCGCCAGCAGCTTACAGGGATCCAACACCGGGGAGCTGTTTTTT.